These 15 T cell receptor beta chains share one sample of origin, sequenced in a study of blood T cells in healthy people across ages. Primed by a sample-barcoded 5' primer and a J-beta primer mix, a second PCR proceeded for about 6 to 12 cycles. TCRdb passed the 5' RACE reads through MiXCR, listing each CDR3 protein once. The sample has more than 1,000,000 distinct CDR3 sequences; about 23% are singletons. These same data were also listed under a study on T cells of mothers and their children.

The specimen sequenced was blood. The receptors here all came from a girl aged 2 to 10 in good health.

The rearrangement links TRBV6-1 to TRBJ1-2, with 7 bases fitting TRBD1. The V gene's germline CDR1 is MNHNS and CDR2 SASEGT. This CDR3 contains 16 residues. Germline trimming cut 6 bases from V and 4 bases from J; bases unmatched to any gene: 14. Written as DNA, the CDR3 is TGTGCCAGCAGCCGGACAGGCCCTAATGCGGCCTATGGCTACACCTTC. Its protein is CASSRTGPNAAYGYTF.

This clonotype has only a few counts. The J gene is TRBJ2-5, the V gene TRBV6-2 or TRBV6-3, with D perhaps matching TRBD1 (6 bases). V lost 5 bases, J lost 11 bases, and 12 bases lay in between. The germline gives CDR1 MNHEY, CDR2 SVGEGT. The CDR3 extends over 11 amino acids. CDR3 region: CASSQIGQQYF. CDR3 DNA sequence: TGTGCCAGCAGTCAAATAGGACAGCAGTACTTC.

CDR3 region: CASSPIAGAPGLDNEQFF. DNA for the CDR3: TGTGCCAGCAGCCCTATTGCAGGAGCTCCGGGACTAGACAATGAGCAGTTCTTC. V is TRBV9 and J is TRBJ2-1; 8 nucleotides match TRBD2. V lost 4 bases and J lost 5; bases outside the gene matches: 17. The germline CDR1 and CDR2 sequences are SGDLS and YYNGEE. This CDR3 is 18 amino acids long.

CDR3 sequence reads: CSVERSWDEQYF. CDR3 sequence (DNA): TGCAGCGTTGAAAGGAGTTGGGACGAGCAGTACTTC. The J gene is TRBJ2-5, the V gene TRBV29-1; D not resolved. The DNA end is more similar to TRBJ2-7, so the J call may be wrong. The CDR3 contains 12 residues. CDR1 and CDR2 (germline): SQVTM, ANQGSEA.

In this sample, this clonotype turned up a few times. The chain employs TRBV7-9 and TRBJ2-5; 7 positions match TRBD1. The CDR3 covers 15 residues. Germline lookup yields CDR1 SEHNR and CDR2 FQNEAQ (reference sequence). V lost 0 bases and J lost 3; bases outside the gene matches: 4. CDR3 amino acids: CASSLASGTEETQYF. The CDR3 region has the DNA TGTGCCAGCAGCTTAGCGAGTGGGACAGAAGAGACCCAGTACTTC.

This chain joins TRBV5-6 and TRBJ2-1, with 7 bases fitting TRBD2. J was trimmed by 0 bases and V by 1 base; bases with no gene match: 4. The CDR3 extends over 16 amino acids. Germline assignment: CDR1 SGHDT and CDR2 YYEEEE. The CDR3 coding sequence is TGTGCCAGCAGCTTGTCCGGGACTAACTCCTACAATGAGCAGTTCTTC. It translates to CASSLSGTNSYNEQFF.

This clonotype was detected only a few times. The chain carries TRBV12-5 and TRBJ2-1; D ambiguous. Trimming left V 1 base short and J 7 bases short, with 8 bases between. CDR3 length: 13 amino acids. CDR1 and CDR2 from the germline V gene are LGHNT and FRNRAP. The CDR3 nucleotides read TGTGCTAGTGGTTTGGCAAACTCAAATGAGCAGTTCTTC. It encodes CASGLANSNEQFF.

CDR3 amino acids: CASSPRVGDEQFF. The DNA of the CDR3 is TGTGCCAGCTCACCCCGGGTGGGGGATGAGCAGTTCTTC. This chain uses TRBV18 with TRBJ2-5; D possibly uses TRBD1 or TRBD2 (5 bases each). The J call may be incorrect, as the DNA end agrees better with TRBJ2-1. Per germline, CDR1 KGHSH and CDR2 LQKENI. CDR3 length equals 13 residues.

This clonotype was seen a handful of times. This sequence joins TRBV28 and TRBJ2-1; TRBD2 aligns across 10 bases. The CDR3 length is 19 residues. The germline V gene has CDR1 MDHEN and CDR2 SYDVKM. V gave up 4 bases and J gave up 4 bases; unmatched junction bases: 16. The CDR3 DNA reads as TGTGCCAGCAGTTCTCCCGGTGGTCGAGCGGGAGGGCGTTACAATGAGCAGTTCTTC. This encodes CASSSPGGRAGGRYNEQFF.

The rearrangement joins TRBV18 to TRBJ2-5; D may be TRBD1 or TRBD2 (6 bases each). Trimming left V 1 base short and J 5 bases short, with 11 bases between. The germline V gene encodes CDR1 KGHSH and CDR2 LQKENI. The CDR3 consists of 14 residues. The CDR3 DNA follows: TGTGCCAGCTCACCACACGAGGGGGGTGAGACCCAGTACTTC. Amino acids: CASSPHEGGETQYF.

The J gene is TRBJ1-2, the V gene TRBV7-2; no reliable D call. CDR1 SGHTA and CDR2 FQGNSA come from the germline V gene. V was cut by 1 base and J by 8 bases, with 11 bases left in between. This CDR3 has 13 amino acids. The CDR3 is CASSLEAAGGYTF. The CDR3 coding sequence is TGTGCCAGCAGCTTAGAGGCAGCTGGCGGCTACACCTTC. Supplemented by reference TRBV7-2 and TRBJ1-2, the full variable domain reads GAGVSQSPSNKVTEKGKDVELRCDPISGHTALYWYRQSLGQGLEFLIYFQGNSAPDKSGLPSDRFSAERTGGSVSTLTIQRTQQEDSAVYLCASSLEAAGGYTFGSGTRLTVV.

V and J are TRBV6-1 and TRBJ2-6; 7 nucleotides line up with TRBD1. Trimming took 6 bases from V and 0 from J; bases not matched to a gene: 2. CDR1 is MNHNS and CDR2 is SASEGT in the germline V gene. The CDR3 consists of 15 residues. The CDR3 loop is CASRGDSSGANVLTF. CDR3 DNA: TGTGCCAGCAGGGGGGACAGCTCTGGGGCCAACGTCCTGACTTTC.

The sample holds a few counts of this clonotype. A junction end diverges from the germline sequence, so it may reflect a read error. V gene TRBV29-1 combines with J gene TRBJ1-4; no clear D. This CDR3 contains 12 residues. In germline, CDR1 is SQVTM, CDR2 ANQGSEA. CDR3: CSVEDLPEKLFF. The CDR3 DNA sequence: TGCAGCGTCGAAGATCTCCCCGAAAAACTGTTTTTT.

This clonotype occurred a few times. One end of the junction does not line up with germline, which may come from a read error. The chain carries TRBV29-1 and TRBJ2-5; D possibly corresponds to TRBD2 (6 bases). CDR1 SQVTM and CDR2 ANQGSEA come from the germline V gene. CDR3 size: 13 residues. DNA of the CDR3: TGCAGCGGGGACCACGGGGGTGAAGGTCGGCCGTTCTTC. Translating it yields CSGDHGGEGRPFF.

This chain uses TRBV5-5 with TRBJ2-5, with D possibly called TRBD1 or TRBD2 (5 bases each). This CDR3 region has 15 residues. Trimming cost V 2 bases and J 2 bases, with 13 bases left between them. CDR1 and CDR2 from the germline V gene are SGHKS and YYEKEE (reference sequence). CDR3 residues: CASSFWGNGQETQYF. The DNA of the CDR3 is TGTGCCAGCAGCTTTTGGGGGAATGGGCAAGAGACCCAGTACTTC.